The 5 T cell receptor beta chains given below trace back to one sample, sequenced in a study of cytomegalovirus exposure and HLA in healthy donors (dated by TCRdb to the late 2010s). Libraries were prepared through the immunoSEQ multiplex PCR assay. For the multiplex PCR, a mixture combining 60 forward primers for TCR Vbeta segments and 13 reverse primers for TCR Jbeta segments was used. Drawn from immuneACCESS, this table holds only the in-frame rearrangements with V and J called that TCRdb kept. Clones are partly lost; checked studies trace under half to an unresolved V gene and leave the rest unexplained. The sample records about 59,000 clones, around 85% of which are singletons. Around 1.7% of the sample comes from the top ten. Material for sequencing was PBMCs. These receptors were taken from a man in his forties in good health and CMV-seronegative.

This chain connects TRBV6-5 to TRBJ2-1; 8 nucleotides match TRBD2. This CDR3 comprises 13 residues. The germline gives CDR1 MNHEY, CDR2 SVGAGI. Losses at the gene ends were 10 bases for V and 4 bases for J; bases not matched to a gene: 6. The CDR3 coding sequence is TGTGCCACCCGACTAGCGTCTTACAATGAGCAGTTCTTC. Its protein product is CATRLASYNEQFF.

The chain is built from TRBV30 and TRBJ2-4; D remains unclear. V was clipped by 8 bases and J by 6 bases, with 14 bases between them. The length of the CDR3 is 12 residues. Looked up from germline, CDR1 is GTSNPN and CDR2 is SVGIG (reference sequence). Here the CDR3 reads CAAESGGNIQYF. DNA for the CDR3: TGTGCCGCCGAGTCGGGTGGAAACATTCAGTACTTC.

The V gene is TRBV5-1, the J gene TRBJ2-5; tentatively, D is TRBD1 (5 bases). The CDR3 extends over 14 amino acids. Trimming took 4 bases from V and 5 from J, leaving 15 bases between them. CDR1 is SGHRS, CDR2 YFSETQ, per germline. For the CDR3, the DNA is TGCGCCAGCAGCACAGGCGGCCCCGGGGAGACCCAGTACTTC. This gives the protein CASSTGGPGETQYF.

V gene TRBV7-8 combines with J gene TRBJ2-1; TRBD2 agrees at 8 bases. Germline-derived CDR1 and CDR2 are SGHVS and FQNEAQ. Trimming took 4 bases from V and 10 from J; bases not matched to a gene: 9. The CDR3 totals 14 residues. CDR3 residues: CASSSQGIAGEQFF. CDR3 sequence (DNA): TGTGCCAGCAGCTCACAAGGTATAGCGGGGGAGCAGTTCTTC.

This rearrangement joins TRBV6-1 to TRBJ1-5; D might be TRBD1 (6 bases). With 4 bases removed from V and 6 bases from J, the gap between germline ends came to 16 bases. Germline values: CDR1 MNHNS, CDR2 SASEGT. This CDR3 region has 15 residues. In DNA, the CDR3 is TGTGCCAGCAGTGCAATTCCGGGACAAAGTCAGCCCCAGCATTTT. This translates into CASSAIPGQSQPQHF.